This entry features one T cell receptor beta chain sequence. The clone's antigen remains unknown. No base-level quality is on record; no much larger clone is a single base apart. The sample originates from a study of human T cells and chemical hapten exposure (dated by TCRdb to the early 2020s). Describing the broader study: For sensitization, 2% DPC in acetone was applied to a 2 cm by 2 cm area of upper inner arm skin. Blood samples were taken from patients before sensitization (week 0) and then at 2, 6 and about 24 weeks after DPC sensitization. Patch testing on the upper back used Finn chambers containing 0.01% DPC, with scoring done after 6 days according to International Contact Dermatitis Research Group standards. The patient cohort, mostly female, included alopecia areata with under or over 50% scalp involvement, alopecia totalis and alopecia universalis. The libraries were sequenced as a pool, and the TCR yield per sample differed mostly because of small variations in library volumes within the pool. Blood for TCR sequencing was provided by twenty-nine alopecia patients at one to four time points (pre-sensitization, 2, 6 and 24 weeks). Patients additionally received weekly therapeutic DPC doses to the scalp throughout the approximately 24-week study period. The study tracked peripheral blood TCR repertoire changes in vivo during primary and secondary sensitization to the hapten diphenylcyclopropenone (DPC) in alopecia patients. The research as a whole found: Repeated subsampling changed both the strength of the expansion versus patch-test correlation and the threshold at which that correlation became significant. Because every patient had alopecia, a presumed autoimmune disease, the patients' immune response might differ from that of healthy individuals. The number of PT1 expanded TCRs positively correlated with patch test score, significant at thresholds 8, 16 and 32 but not 4. Expanded TCRs formed significantly more large CDR3 similarity clusters than pre-sensitization or healthy control sets, consistent with antigen-driven responses. DPC sensitization did not change how many TCRs were above 1 in 1000 frequency, and no evidence was found of alterations in global repertoire structure.

There are 13 amino acids in the CDR3, from cysteine to phenylalanine inclusive. Just CDR3 DNA is preserved here, 39 bases in frame from base 1. The germline V gene supplies CDR1 KGHSH and CDR2 LQKENI. V was cut back by 3 bases and J by 8 bases, leaving a gap of 11 bases between them. The method behind the library was RACE. Sequencing was carried out with a NextSeq 500. Library preparation attached unique molecular identifiers to individual cDNA molecules for quantitative, reproducible TCR counting. For every blood RNA sample, sequencing covered both the TCR alpha and TCR beta chains. As for how the authors treated the data: Samples had a median of roughly 100,000 TCRs, with a range from about 20,000 to 690,600. The Decombinator software suite was used to annotate the V, J and CDR3 of the TCR reads. Every sample was subsampled to the same number of TCRs (28,000) for the PS versus PT1 abundance plots. TCRs were defined as expanded if absent before sensitization and observed at least eight times at the 2-week time point. Starting from the raw public reads, TCRdb applied fastp trimming at Q25, assembled clones with MiXCR and retained in-frame beta chains. Every distinct CDR3 protein forms one entry, paired with its most common genes and DNA. TCRdb's processing, not the authors', yielded these V and J calls. The sample table lists nearly 110,000 distinct CDR3 sequences, more than 10% of them with a count of one. The ten most abundant clones make up over 1.5% of the sample.

Taken with the paper, the label for time point translates to: pre-sensitization, week 0. In light of the paper, this sample's treatment or condition label describes: therapeutic diphenylcyclopropenone sensitization with weekly scalp DPC. Blood at each patch-test visit was drawn before the patch test was applied. Patients were considered eligible if aged 18 to 70, diagnosed with alopecia and deemed suitable for DPC therapy, and patients were excluded if pregnant. Total RNA was extracted from unfractionated whole blood collected in Tempus Blood RNA tubes. Sequenced here: whole blood, sampled in connection with sensitization to the hapten diphenylcyclopropenone (DPC). The clonotype comes from a woman in her forties or fifties with alopecia areata. Some clones in this sample may be carry-over from other donors' samples. The sequence is built from TRBV18 and TRBJ2-1, with no reliable assignment of the D segment. The sequenced DNA is TGTGCCAGCTCACCCAGACGTATCGATGAGCAGTTCTTC. Its protein reads: CASSPRRIDEQFF.